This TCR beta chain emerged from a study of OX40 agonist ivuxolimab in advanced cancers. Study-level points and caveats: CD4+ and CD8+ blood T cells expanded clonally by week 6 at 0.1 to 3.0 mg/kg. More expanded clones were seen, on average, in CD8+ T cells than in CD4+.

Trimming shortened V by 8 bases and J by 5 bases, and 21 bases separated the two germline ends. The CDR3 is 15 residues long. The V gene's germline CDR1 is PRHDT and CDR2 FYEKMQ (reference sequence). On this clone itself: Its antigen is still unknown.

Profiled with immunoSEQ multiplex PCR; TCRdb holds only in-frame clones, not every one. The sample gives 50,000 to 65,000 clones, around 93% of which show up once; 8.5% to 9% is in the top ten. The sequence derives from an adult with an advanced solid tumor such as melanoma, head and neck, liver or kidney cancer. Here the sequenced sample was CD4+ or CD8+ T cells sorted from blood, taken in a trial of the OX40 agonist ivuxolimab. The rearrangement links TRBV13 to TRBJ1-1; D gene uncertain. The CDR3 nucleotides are TGTGCCAGCGTTCTAAGCCGTTCTGGGGTTACTGAAGCTTTCTTT. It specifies CASVLSRSGVTEAFF.